This entry describes one T cell receptor (beta chain). This entry is derived from a study of blood T cell repertoires in COVID-19. Overall study context: PBMCs, B-cell-depleted T cells, or T cells provided the cDNA or gDNA that made up the material.

The CDR3 runs 15 residues. Trimming took 2 bases from V and 4 from J, leaving 11 bases between them. Germline CDR1 MNHNS, CDR2 SASEGT. The data were produced by immunoSEQ multiplex PCR, yet TCRdb's version contains in-frame clones alone and is incomplete. The sample includes approximately 12,000 clones, around four fifths seen only once; the top ten take 3% to 4.5%. The chain joins TRBV6-1 to TRBJ1-4; tentatively, D is TRBD1 (6 bases). This TCR was sampled from a woman aged 55-75 years with acute or convalescent COVID-19. Input material: peripheral blood. The CDR3 is CASSEQGLDNEKLFF. CDR3 in DNA: TGTGCCAGCAGTGAACAGGGGTTGGATAATGAAAAACTGTTTTTT.